Given below is one T cell receptor (beta chain) in context. Recruitment covered roughly 22 US areas and drew participants whose ages spanned roughly 18 to 100 years. Membership in each cohort depended on participant-reported clinical history. Per the authors' pipeline: How many nucleated cells were present was estimated from reference gene primer amplification. Here immunoSEQ multiplex PCR was the method, and the copy in TCRdb shows in-frame clones only, minus some. Clonal size and the V and J genes are those of that table, whereas D and trimming came from the DNA. This sample has 130,000 to 150,000 clones, with roughly 88% found just once. This sample is part of a study of blood T cell repertoires in COVID-19. The specimen sequenced was PBMCs or T cells enriched from blood (not recorded which). The TCR was taken from a woman under 40 with acute COVID-19.

CDR3 coding DNA: TGTGCCAGTACTAGCGGGATAGAGACCCAGTACTTC. The encoded protein is CASTSGIETQYF. The chain couples TRBV28 to TRBJ2-5; 10 bases agree with TRBD2. The V gene end was trimmed by 9 bases and the J gene end by 4 bases; junction bases not matched to a gene: 2. This CDR3 comprises 12 residues. Germline V lookup: CDR1 MDHEN, CDR2 SYDVKM. Supplemented by reference TRBV28 and TRBJ2-5, the full variable domain reads DVKVTQSSRYLVKRTGEKVFLECVQDMDHENMFWYRQDPGLGLRLIYFSYDVKMKEKGDIPEGYSVSREKKERFSLILESASTNQTSMYLCASTSGIETQYFGPGTRLLVL.